One and the same sample provided the 7 T cell receptor beta chains below, sequenced in a study of blood T cell repertoires in COVID-19. Measured with immunoSEQ multiplex PCR; TCRdb has only the in-frame clones, and not every one. The data hold over 150,000 clones, with around nine tenths observed a single time. Source material: peripheral blood. The receptors come from a man aged 40-49 years with active or convalescent COVID-19.

The gene calls are TRBV25-1 and TRBJ1-1, with D tentatively TRBD1 (6 bases). CDR3 length: 16 amino acids. Trimming left V 2 bases short and J 1 base short, with 14 bases between. Germline CDR1 and CDR2: MGHDK and SYGVNS. CDR3 sequence: CASSENRQVGNTEAFF. The DNA for the CDR3 is TGTGCCAGCAGTGAAAACAGACAGGTGGGGAACACTGAAGCTTTCTTT.

The chain recombines TRBV6-5 with TRBJ1-1; weak D call: TRBD1 (5 bases). The V end was cut by 6 bases, the J end by 4 bases, with 12 bases between. CDR3 length: 13 amino acids. CDR1 MNHEY and CDR2 SVGAGI come from the germline V gene. The CDR3 DNA reads TGTGCCAGCAGCTCAGGGTTCCGCACTGAAGCTTTCTTT. Residues: CASSSGFRTEAFF.

The gene calls are TRBV7-8 and TRBJ2-7; D ambiguous. CDR1 SGHVS and CDR2 FQNEAQ come from the germline V gene. V lost 5 bases, J lost 5 bases, and 7 bases lay in between. The CDR3 is 11 amino acids. CDR3 amino acids: CASSNRNEQYF. In nucleotides, the CDR3 is TGTGCCAGCAGCAACAGAAACGAGCAGTACTTC.

This chain connects TRBV18 to TRBJ1-2, with a weak D call TRBD1 (6 bases). With 3 bases removed from V and 4 bases from J, the gap between germline ends came to 15 bases. The CDR3 length is 15 residues. In germline, CDR1 is KGHSH, CDR2 LQKENI. The CDR3 coding sequence is TGTGCCAGCTCACCCGACAGGAGGTTCGTCTATGGCTACACCTTC. This gives the protein CASSPDRRFVYGYTF.

V and J are TRBV2 and TRBJ1-2, with 10 bases that match TRBD1. The CDR3 loop spans 13 amino acids. The ends lost 4 bases at V and 8 bases at J; junction bases unmatched: 4. CDR1 and CDR2 from the germline V gene are SNHLY and FYNNEI. CDR3 nucleotides: TGTGCCAGCAGTGTACGGGACAGGGGAGGCTACACCTTC. Translating gives CASSVRDRGGYTF.

The J gene is TRBJ1-6, the V gene TRBV30; D is uncertain. There are 12 residues in the CDR3. Per the germline V gene, CDR1 is GTSNPN and CDR2 is SVGIG (reference sequence). CDR3 residues: CAGQAYNSPLHF. DNA of the CDR3: TGTGCTGGGCAGGCCTATAATTCACCCCTCCACTTT.

The V gene is TRBV19, the J gene TRBJ2-3; 12 bases line up with TRBD2. The junction had 16 bases not matched to a gene; V was cut back by 3 bases and J by 3 bases. Germline V gene sequence: CDR1 LNHDA, CDR2 SQIVND (reference sequence). The CDR3 extends over 20 amino acids. The CDR3 sequence is CASSMFLGAASGGETDTQYF. The DNA of the CDR3 is TGTGCCAGTAGTATGTTTCTCGGGGCTGCTAGCGGGGGGGAAACAGATACGCAGTATTTT.